Listed here are 21 T cell receptor beta chains from one sample, sequenced in a study of somatic mutations in cytotoxic T cells in rheumatoid arthritis. The assay was immunoSEQ multiplex PCR, and TCRdb's table has in-frame clones only and misses some. The repertoire holds some 40,000 clones, with under 85% as singletons. Material for sequencing was CD8+ T cells sorted from blood. These receptors were taken from a man aged 40-55 years in good health.

The chain joins TRBV4-1 to TRBJ1-1; no reliable D call. There are 16 residues in the CDR3. V was clipped by 1 base and J by 4 bases, with 16 bases between them. The germline V gene encodes CDR1 MGHRA and CDR2 YSYEKL. The CDR3 DNA follows: TGCGCCAGCAGCCAAGGGGCCCAGGTAGCGGGCACTGAAGCTTTCTTT. Its protein product is CASSQGAQVAGTEAFF.

This clone occurred once. This chain links TRBV4-1 with TRBJ2-2; 13 bases map to TRBD2. There are 17 residues in the CDR3. V lost 6 bases and J lost 0; bases outside the gene matches: 4. Germline loops: CDR1 MGHRA, CDR2 YSYEKL. For the CDR3, the DNA is TGCGCCAGCAGTATACTAGCGGGAGGGGCGAACACCGGGGAGCTGTTTTTT. Translation: CASSILAGGANTGELFF.

This chain uses TRBV9 with TRBJ2-1; D may be TRBD1 or TRBD2 (6 bases each). This CDR3 has 16 amino acids. CDR1 and CDR2 from the germline V gene are SGDLS and YYNGEE. V lost 0 bases and J 4 bases, leaving 14 bases between the germline ends. Here the CDR3 reads CASSVATGGAYNEQFF. In nucleotides, the CDR3 is TGTGCCAGCAGCGTAGCTACCGGGGGCGCATACAATGAGCAGTTCTTC.

This clone appeared a single time. The V call is TRBV21-1, the J call TRBJ2-7; TRBD2 is the table's D call and was not checked against the DNA. TRBV21-1 is shown as a pseudogene. CDR3 length: 15 residues. As DNA, the CDR3 is TGTGCCAGCAGCAACCCCTACCGGAGCTCCTACGAGCAGTACTTC. It translates to CASSNPYRSSYEQYF.

V and J are TRBV5-6 and TRBJ1-1; TRBD1 matches at 8 bases. Germline V CDR1 and CDR2: SGHDT, YYEEEE. The J segment lost 1 base and the V segment lost 4 bases, leaving 9 bases of the junction unmatched. The CDR3 runs to 16 residues. The CDR3 bases are TGTGCCAGCAGCCCTGATAAGACAGGGGAGAACACTGAAGCTTTCTTT. Its translation: CASSPDKTGENTEAFF.

The CDR3 DNA sequence: TGTGCCAGCAGTTTATCAGGGAGTACTTCCAAAAACATTCAGTACTTC. Its protein product is CASSLSGSTSKNIQYF. The chain employs TRBV28 and TRBJ2-4; D tentatively fits TRBD1 or TRBD2 (5 bases each). V was pared by 1 base and J by 2 bases, with 12 bases between. The CDR3 length is 16 residues. Germline V CDR1 and CDR2: MDHEN, SYDVKM.

The gene calls are TRBV27 and TRBJ2-5; a possible D gene is TRBD2 (6 bases). The CDR3 runs to 13 residues. V was trimmed by 3 bases and J by 6 bases, leaving 11 bases between them. From germline, CDR1 is MNHEY and CDR2 SMNVEV (reference sequence). CDR3 residues: CASSFGGSKTQYF. The CDR3 bases are TGTGCCAGCAGTTTCGGAGGGAGTAAGACCCAGTACTTC.

The CDR3 loop reads CASGLGQTPDTQYF. Written as DNA, the CDR3 is TGTGCTAGTGGTTTAGGACAGACACCCGATACGCAGTATTTT. V is TRBV12-5 and J is TRBJ2-3; D is possibly TRBD1 (6 bases). V was shortened by 3 bases and J by 6 bases, with 13 bases between the two germline ends. Germline V gene lookup returns CDR1 LGHNT and CDR2 FRNRAP. The CDR3 consists of 14 residues.

The chain recombines TRBV27 with TRBJ1-5; D remains unclear. Germline lookup yields CDR1 MNHEY and CDR2 SMNVEV (reference sequence). Trimming stripped 5 bases from V and 0 bases from J, with 8 bases between. The CDR3 is made up of 14 amino acids. DNA of the CDR3: TGTGCCAGCAGTATGGCCTCTAGCAATCAGCCCCAGCATTTT. This encodes CASSMASSNQPQHF.

The V gene is TRBV27, the J gene TRBJ2-2, with D tentatively TRBD1 (5 bases). The CDR3 contains 15 residues. The germline gives CDR1 MNHEY, CDR2 SMNVEV (reference sequence). V shed 5 bases and J shed 4 bases, with 14 bases lying between them. CDR3 coding DNA: TGTGCCAGCAGTCCCCCAACAGGCGGCACCGGGGAGCTGTTTTTT. Its translation: CASSPPTGGTGELFF.

The chain links TRBV5-1 to TRBJ2-7, with unresolved D. CDR3 size: 13 residues. The germline V gene encodes CDR1 SGHRS and CDR2 YFSETQ. V gave up 4 bases and J gave up 3 bases, with 11 bases separating them. The CDR3 sequence: CASSPGLYYEQYF. The DNA for the CDR3 is TGCGCCAGCAGCCCCGGGCTTTACTACGAGCAGTACTTC.

As for this clone: In the same sample, other DNA sequences code for this CDR3. The V gene is TRBV11-2, the J gene TRBJ2-7; 9 bases fit TRBD2. Losses at the gene ends were 5 bases for V and 7 bases for J; bases not matched to a gene: 6. The CDR3 extends over 13 amino acids. Germline V gene sequence: CDR1 SGHAT, CDR2 FQNNGV. This CDR3 is CASSPGLAYEQYF. Here the CDR3 DNA reads TGTGCCAGCAGCCCCGGACTAGCGTATGAGCAGTACTTC.

This clone was recorded a few times. The rearrangement joins TRBV28 to TRBJ1-5; D perhaps matches TRBD1 (5 bases). V was trimmed by 8 bases and J by 3 bases, leaving 11 bases between them. CDR3 length equals 13 residues. Germline V lookup: CDR1 MDHEN, CDR2 SYDVKM. The CDR3 DNA reads as TGTGCCAGCTACGGCAGGGACAATCAGCCCCAGCATTTT. It is translated as CASYGRDNQPQHF.

The chain is built from TRBV27 and TRBJ2-1; 9 nucleotides align to TRBD2. CDR3 size: 17 residues. Germline values: CDR1 MNHEY, CDR2 SMNVEV (reference sequence). V lost 3 bases and J lost 2; bases outside the gene matches: 8. The CDR3 bases are TGTGCCAGCAGTTTGTTGGCTAGCGGGACCGCCTACAATGAGCAGTTCTTC. Its protein product is CASSLLASGTAYNEQFF.

This chain uses TRBV4-1 with TRBJ1-5; 7 nucleotides agree with TRBD1. Germline V gene lookup returns CDR1 MGHRA and CDR2 YSYEKL. With 0 bases clipped from V and 4 bases from J, the junction kept 3 bases outside the gene matches. CDR3 length equals 15 residues. The CDR3 region has the DNA TGCGCCAGCAGCCAAGATGAGGGGGCAAATCAGCCCCAGCATTTT. Its protein product is CASSQDEGANQPQHF.

The chain employs TRBV14 and TRBJ2-7, with 12 bases that match TRBD1. Losses at the gene ends were 4 bases for V and 4 bases for J; bases not matched to a gene: 5. Germline CDR1 SGHDN, CDR2 FVKESK. The CDR3 extends over 15 amino acids. The CDR3 loop is CASSPGTGGWYEQYF. The CDR3 DNA is TGTGCCAGCAGCCCAGGGACAGGGGGCTGGTACGAGCAGTACTTC.

The V and J genes are TRBV7-6 and TRBJ2-5, with TRBD2 matching 8 bases. There are 15 residues in the CDR3. Trimming took 1 base from V and 5 from J; bases not matched to a gene: 6. CDR1 and CDR2 from the germline V gene are SGHVS and FNYEAQ. The CDR3 nucleotides read TGTGCCAGCAGCTTAGAGGCTAGCGGGTTCGAGACCCAGTACTTC. Residues: CASSLEASGFETQYF.

The CDR3 DNA reads as TGTGCCTGGAGCGTGGGGAGCTCCTACAATGAGCAGTTCTTC. This codes for CAWSVGSSYNEQFF. J is TRBJ2-1 and V is TRBV30; D is perhaps TRBD2 (5 bases). Germline-derived CDR1 and CDR2 are GTSNPN and SVGIG (reference sequence). Trimming removed 3 bases from V and 0 bases from J, with 9 bases in between. CDR3 length equals 14 residues. The complete variable domain, with remaining parts taken from reference TRBV30 and TRBJ2-1, reads SQTIHQWPATLVQPVGSPLSLECTVEGTSNPNLYWYRQAAGRGLQLLFYSVGIGQISSEVPQNLSASRPQDRQFILSSKKLLLSDSGFYLCAWSVGSSYNEQFFGPGTRLTVL.

The chain joins TRBV6-5 to TRBJ2-1; the D is unclear. Germline V gene data show CDR1 as MNHEY and CDR2 as SVGAGI. Trimming pared 0 bases from V and 4 bases from J, leaving 10 bases between. The CDR3 extends over 15 amino acids. The CDR3 coding sequence is TGTGCCAGCAGTTACTCGAAAGGTCTTTACAATGAGCAGTTCTTC. It codes for CASSYSKGLYNEQFF.

The J gene is TRBJ1-2, the V gene TRBV29-1, with 8 bases identical to TRBD1. Germline-derived CDR1 and CDR2 are SQVTM and ANQGSEA. CDR3 size: 13 residues. Unmatched junction bases numbered 6, after V lost 6 bases and J lost 3 bases. CDR3 amino acids: CSVPLDRDYGYTF. In DNA form, the CDR3 reads TGCAGCGTCCCCTTGGACAGGGACTATGGCTACACCTTC.

V gene TRBV6-5 combines with J gene TRBJ1-2, with D possibly TRBD1 on 5 matching bases. Germline assignment: CDR1 MNHEY and CDR2 SVGAGI. Trimming pared 6 bases from V and 4 bases from J, leaving 12 bases between. The CDR3 totals 13 residues. The CDR3 DNA is TGTGCCAGCAGAGAAGGGGTAGGCTATGGCTACACCTTC. This gives the protein CASREGVGYGYTF.